This TCR beta chain was identified in a study of OX40 agonist ivuxolimab in advanced cancers. Across the study: Mean age approximately 66 years, range about 20 to 90; around 80% male.

Germline CDR1 reads MNHEY; CDR2 reads SVGAGI. Trimming cost V 9 bases and J 12 bases, with 14 bases left between them. This CDR3 region has 10 residues. Points from the study as a whole: No determination was made of the antigen specificity of the expanded peripheral T cells. Among T cells, CD8+ cells averaged more expanded clones than CD4+ cells. CD4+ and CD8+ blood T cells expanded clonally by week 6 at 0.1 to 3.0 mg/kg.

Profiling relied on immunoSEQ multiplex PCR, and the TCRdb table lists in-frame clones only, not all of them. Seen here are 55,000 to 80,000 clones, about four fifths observed once, and the top ten hold around 1%. To note about this clone: The antigen remains undetermined.

The sequences come from CD4+ or CD8+ T cells sorted from blood, collected in a trial of the OX40 agonist ivuxolimab. The receptor was isolated from an adult with an advanced solid tumor such as melanoma, head and neck, liver or kidney cancer. V usage is TRBV6-5 and J usage is TRBJ1-1, with D possibly TRBD1 on 5 matching bases. CDR3 bases: TGTGCCAGTAGCGCAGGGACGACTTTCTTT. Protein: CASSAGTTFF.